A selection of T cell receptor beta chains follows, all from one sample in a study of naive and memory T cell subsets. One entry per CDR3 protein, called by TCRdb with MiXCR from the UMI-ligation and nested PCR reads. The table records 130,000 to 150,000 distinct CDR3 sequences, approximately 17% of them present only once. The sample comprised naive CD4+ T cells from blood. These receptors all stem from a human donor in good health. Both conserved end residues are part of each CDR3. Fields, in order: D gene, J gene, V gene, clone size, CDR3 DNA, CDR3 protein. A D gene is named only where the DNA matches it firmly. The size entry is marked missing in some rows and otherwise reads once, few, many or a size class.

.,TRBJ2-7,TRBV6-5,few,TGTGCCAGCAGTTACCGCGGGTCCTACGAGCAGTACTTC,CASSYRGSYEQYF
TRBD2,TRBJ2-1,TRBV7-8,few,TGTGCCAGCAGCTTGCGTCGACTAGCGGGACGAGTGGACCCCACGAATGAGCAGTTCTTC,CASSLRRLAGRVDPTNEQFF
TRBD1,TRBJ2-5,TRBV29-1,few,TGCAGCGCCAGGGACAGGCCCCAAGAGACCCAGTACTTC,CSARDRPQETQYF
.,TRBJ2-5,TRBV29-1,.,TGCAGCGTTGTCAGCTACAACCTAGAGACCCAGTACTTC,CSVVSYNLETQYF
.,TRBJ1-3,TRBV30,.,TGTGCCTGGAGGGTTGGAAACACCATATATTTT,CAWRVGNTIYF
.,TRBJ2-2,TRBV14,many,TGTGCCAGCAGCCAATGGTGGGGGAACACCGGGGAGCTGTTTTTT,CASSQWWGNTGELFF
TRBD1,TRBJ2-2,TRBV4-1,.,TGCGCCAGCAGCCAAGCCAACAGGGGGCCGGACACCGGGGAGCTGTTTTTT,CASSQANRGPDTGELFF
TRBD2,TRBJ2-2,TRBV7-9,few,TGTGCCAGCATCCGGCCTAGCGGAAGGAACACCGGGGAGCTGTTTTTT,CASIRPSGRNTGELFF
.,TRBJ1-3,TRBV15,few,TGTGCCACCAGCAGAGATGGACGAGGAAACACCATATATTTT,CATSRDGRGNTIYF
TRBD2,TRBJ2-1,TRBV5-1,.,TGCGCCAGCCGGAAACCGGGACTAGCGGCGGGGAATGAGCAGTTCTTC,CASRKPGLAAGNEQFF
.,TRBJ1-1,TRBV6-2/TRBV6-3,few,TGTGCCAGCAGTTACTCGAGGAATTTACCTGAAGCTTTCTTT,CASSYSRNLPEAFF
.,TRBJ1-5,TRBV10-3,.,TGTGCCATCAGTGATTCGGACTCCTTCAATCAGCCCCAGCATTTT,CAISDSDSFNQPQHF
TRBD2,TRBJ2-1,TRBV4-3,.,TGCGCCAGCAGCCAACTACCCACGGGACTAGCCGCCAATGAGCAGTTCTTC,CASSQLPTGLAANEQFF
.,TRBJ2-7,TRBV15,many,TGTGCCACCAGCCGCGTGGATCGGTGGTTAGGCCCCAGCTCCTACGAGCAGTACTTC,CATSRVDRWLGPSSYEQYF
.,TRBJ1-5,TRBV2,.,TGTGCCAGCAGTGTACAAGGGGAACAGCCCCAGCATTTT,CASSVQGEQPQHF
.,TRBJ1-4,TRBV2,.,TGTGCCAGCAGGGTGAATGAAAAACTGTTTTTT,CASRVNEKLFF
.,TRBJ2-1,TRBV28,.,TGTGCCAGCAGTTGGACAAGAGCCTACAATGAGCAGTTCTTC,CASSWTRAYNEQFF
TRBD2,TRBJ2-1,TRBV6-2/TRBV6-3,.,TGTGCCAGCACCAGAGCGGGAGTGACAAGAGGGAATGAGCAGTTCTTC,CASTRAGVTRGNEQFF
.,TRBJ1-1,TRBV25-1,few,TGTGCCAGCATGGGAACTGAAGCTTTCTTT,CASMGTEAFF
TRBD2,TRBJ2-3,TRBV5-4,many,TGTGCCAGCAGCGGAACGACTAGCGGGATTCTTGGGTCCACAGATACGCAGTATTTT,CASSGTTSGILGSTDTQYF
TRBD2,TRBJ2-2,TRBV5-1,.,TGCGCCAGCAGCCGTACGGGACTAGCGCCAACCGGGGAGCTGTTTTTT,CASSRTGLAPTGELFF
TRBD2,TRBJ2-7,TRBV27,.,TGTGCCAGCAGTTTCCTAGCGGGAGATGCCAACGAGCAGTACTTC,CASSFLAGDANEQYF
.,TRBJ2-6,TRBV6-2/TRBV6-3,.,TGTGCCAGCATCCCCGAATTAGGACGGATATCCCCTGGGGCCAACGTCCTGACTTTC,CASIPELGRISPGANVLTF
TRBD1,TRBJ1-5,TRBV20-1,.,TGCAGTGCTAGAGGGGAGGACAGGGTCATTTGGAATCAGCCCCAGCATTTT,CSARGEDRVIWNQPQHF
.,TRBJ1-1,TRBV29-1,.,TGCAGCGAGCAGGAGAACACTGAAGCTTTCTTT,CSEQENTEAFF
TRBD2,TRBJ2-7,TRBV19,few,TGTGCCAGTAGTTACGGGGGGGAAAGCTCCTACGAGCAGTACTTC,CASSYGGESSYEQYF
.,TRBJ2-3,TRBV20-1,many,TGCAGTGCTAGAATCTCAATTTCAACAGATACGCAGTATTTT,CSARISISTDTQYF
.,TRBJ1-1,TRBV19,few,TGTGCCAGTACCAATTACAGGGAGAAGAACACTGAAGCTTTCTTT,CASTNYREKNTEAFF
.,TRBJ2-3,TRBV2,.,TGTGCCAGCAGTGAAGACAGGGCGGACACAGATACGCAGTATTTT,CASSEDRADTDTQYF
.,TRBJ2-1,TRBV2,.,TGTGCCAGCAGTGAAATCTCTAGGAGTTACAATGAGCAGTTCTTC,CASSEISRSYNEQFF
TRBD2,TRBJ2-5,TRBV10-3,few,TGTGCCATCAGCCGAGACTGGGAGGGAGAGACCCAGTACTTC,CAISRDWEGETQYF
.,TRBJ2-3,TRBV5-1,.,TGCGCCAGCAGCTTTAGCGGTAGCACAGATACGCAGTATTTT,CASSFSGSTDTQYF
.,TRBJ2-6,TRBV2,few,TGTGCCAGCAGTGAGAGGGCGATATGGGGCTCTGGGGCCAACGTCCTGACTTTC,CASSERAIWGSGANVLTF
TRBD2,TRBJ2-7,TRBV10-3,.,TGTGCCATCAGTGAGTCGAGTCCGGCTAGCGGGGTCCCCAAACAGTACTTC,CAISESSPASGVPKQYF
TRBD2,TRBJ2-5,TRBV12-3/TRBV12-4,.,TGTGCCACCAAGGGACTAGCGGGACAAGAGACCCAGTACTTC,CATKGLAGQETQYF
.,TRBJ2-4,TRBV5-1,few,TGCGCCAGCAGCTTGAGTACTGGGGCCAAAAACATTCAGTACTTC,CASSLSTGAKNIQYF
TRBD2,TRBJ2-5,TRBV7-6,.,TGTGCCAGCAGCTTAGGGGGACTAGCGGTCCAAGAGACCCAGTACTTC,CASSLGGLAVQETQYF
.,TRBJ2-1,TRBV18,few,TGTGCCAGCTCACCGGGGCGCAACAATGAGCAGTTCTTC,CASSPGRNNEQFF
.,TRBJ1-1,TRBV29-1,.,TGCAGCGTTGAAGGGGAGGTGATGAGCACTGAAGCTTTCTTT,CSVEGEVMSTEAFF
.,TRBJ1-1,TRBV27,.,TGTGCCAGCAGAGCCGAGAGGGGGGCCCAGAACACTGAAGCTTTCTTT,CASRAERGAQNTEAFF
TRBD2,TRBJ2-3,TRBV12-3/TRBV12-4,.,TGTGCCAGCAGTTTAGCGGGGACTATCGATACGCAGTATTTT,CASSLAGTIDTQYF
.,TRBJ2-4,TRBV2,few,TGTGCCAGCAGTGGGATGGGGACTAAAAACATTCAGTACTTC,CASSGMGTKNIQYF
.,TRBJ2-3,TRBV20-1,many,TGCAGTGCAACAGGGACTCGCCGCACAGATACGCAGTATTTT,CSATGTRRTDTQYF
TRBD1,TRBJ1-5,TRBV6-1,.,TGTGCCAGCAGTGTTCAGGGGGCATGGAATCAGCCCCAGCATTTT,CASSVQGAWNQPQHF
TRBD2,TRBJ2-7,TRBV20-1,few,TGCAGTGCTATGAACCGACTAGCGGCCACCTACGAGCAGTACTTC,CSAMNRLAATYEQYF
TRBD2,TRBJ2-7,TRBV6-2/TRBV6-3,.,TGTGCCAGCAGTTACTCCATAGCGGGAGGACGGCCCTACGAGCAGTACTTC,CASSYSIAGGRPYEQYF
.,TRBJ2-3,TRBV4-1,.,TGCGCCAGCAGCCAAGGTGGAGCACCAGATACGCAGTATTTT,CASSQGGAPDTQYF